Below, 3 T cell receptor beta chains from the same sample are listed, as sequenced in a study of cytomegalovirus exposure and HLA in healthy donors. 60 Vbeta and 13 Jbeta primers were used in PCR. Here immunoSEQ multiplex PCR was the method, and the copy in TCRdb shows in-frame clones only, minus some. The sample gives 160,000 or so clones, just under 80% of which show up once; more than 6% is in the top ten. Material: PBMCs. The receptors stem from a woman aged 40 to 49 in good health and CMV-seropositive.

This clone was counted only a few times. The chain uses TRBV9 and TRBJ2-1; TRBD2 aligns across 8 bases. Germline V gives CDR1 SGDLS, CDR2 YYNGEE. The J segment lost 9 bases and the V segment lost 0 bases, leaving 8 bases of the junction unmatched. CDR3 length equals 15 residues. The CDR3 DNA follows: TGTGCCAGCAGCGTAGAGGGACTAGAAAGGGGTGAGCAGTTCTTC. Protein sequence: CASSVEGLERGEQFF. Based on the CDR3 plus reference TRBV9 and TRBJ2-1, the full variable domain is DSGVTQTPKHLITATGQRVTLRCSPRSGDLSVYWYQQSLDQGLQFLIQYYNGEERAKGNILERFSAQQFPDLHSELNLSSLELGDSALYFCASSVEGLERGEQFFGPGTRLTVL.

The chain joins TRBV5-1 to TRBJ2-1; D possibly corresponds to TRBD1 (5 bases). The CDR3 contains 17 residues. V gave up 0 bases and J gave up 8 bases, with 21 bases separating them. The V gene's germline CDR1 is SGHRS and CDR2 YFSETQ. This CDR3 is CASSLGLGPTMADEQFF. The CDR3 DNA sequence: TGCGCCAGCAGCTTGGGGCTGGGGCCGACCATGGCAGATGAGCAGTTCTTC.

This chain connects TRBV19 to TRBJ1-2; 10 positions match TRBD1. The V and J ends lost 8 bases and 5 bases, in that order; junction bases with no gene match: 11. CDR1 LNHDA and CDR2 SQIVND come from the germline V gene (reference sequence). The CDR3 runs 15 residues. For the CDR3, the DNA is TGTGCCAGTTCCCGGGCGGGACAGGGGAGGTATGGCTACACCTTC. The encoded protein is CASSRAGQGRYGYTF. The full variable domain, its missing parts supplied by reference TRBV19 and TRBJ1-2, is DGGITQSPKYLFRKEGQNVTLSCEQNLNHDAMYWYRQDPGQGLRLIYYSQIVNDFQKGDIAEGYSVSREKKESFPLTVTSAQKNPTAFYLCASSRAGQGRYGYTFGSGTRLTVV.